This T cell receptor beta chain was recorded in a study of T cell responses to AZD1222 COVID-19 vaccine. Overall study results and limits: At 160-218 and 743-854, vaccine-associated CD4 TCRs were dominant, and they spanned spike. Repertoires were obtained only post-peak T cell response. Spike-specific TCR breadth and depth grew following two AZD1222 doses. Most donors were white British, females outnumbered males, and clonal diversity was possibly underestimated.

As for this clone: Its specificity is unknown.

Trimming stripped 5 bases from V and 2 bases from J, with 16 bases between. The length of the CDR3 is 15 residues. The germline gives CDR1 SEHNR, CDR2 FQNEAQ (reference sequence). The protocol was immunoSEQ multiplex PCR, while the TCRdb copy is restricted to in-frame clones and leaves out a portion. The table lists about 120,000 clones, about 86% of them singletons, with 15% to 20% in the top ten. The sequencing used peripheral blood, collected 28 days after the second AZD1222 dose. The source of this sequence is an adult who received the AZD1222 COVID-19 vaccine. V usage is TRBV7-9 and J usage is TRBJ2-7, with D perhaps matching TRBD1 (7 bases). Here the CDR3 DNA reads TGTGCCAGCAGCCTTCTTGCGGGACAGACCTACGAGCAGTACTTC. As protein: CASSLLAGQTYEQYF.